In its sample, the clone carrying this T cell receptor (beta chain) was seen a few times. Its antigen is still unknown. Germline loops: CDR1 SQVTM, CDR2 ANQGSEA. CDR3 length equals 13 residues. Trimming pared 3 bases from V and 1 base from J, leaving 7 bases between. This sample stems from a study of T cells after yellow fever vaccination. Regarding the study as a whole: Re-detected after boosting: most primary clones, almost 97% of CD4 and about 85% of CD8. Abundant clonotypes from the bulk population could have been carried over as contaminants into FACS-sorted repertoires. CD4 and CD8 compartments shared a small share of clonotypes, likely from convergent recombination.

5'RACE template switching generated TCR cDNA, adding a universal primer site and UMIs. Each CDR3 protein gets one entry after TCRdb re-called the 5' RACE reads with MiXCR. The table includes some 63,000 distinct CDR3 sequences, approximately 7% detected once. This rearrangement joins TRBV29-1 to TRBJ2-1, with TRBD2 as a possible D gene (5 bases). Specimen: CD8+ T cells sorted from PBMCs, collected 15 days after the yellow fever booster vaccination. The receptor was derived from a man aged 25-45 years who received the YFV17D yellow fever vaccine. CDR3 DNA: TGCAGCGTTGAGGGAGCGTCCTACAATGAGCAGTTCTTC. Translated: CSVEGASYNEQFF.